The clone carrying this T cell receptor (beta chain) was seen ten or more times. Its antigen is unknown. With 6 bases removed from V and 1 base from J, the gap between germline ends came to 10 bases. This CDR3 is 13 amino acids long. These data belong to a study of T-cell reconstitution after alpha-beta-depleted transplantation in children. Study results and caveats: T-cell counts and diversity at one year following transplant were attributed mainly to newly produced T cells. Where alpha-beta T cells came from about two months after transplant was reportedly several hundred expanded graft clones. Certain patients had high TCRbeta diversity at day 60, and it came from recipient T cells and thymic progenitors that survived.

The authors prepared the TCRbeta library with unique molecular identifiers. TCRdb processed the PCR reads anew with MiXCR; each CDR3 protein has one entry. The sample lists about 120,000 distinct CDR3 sequences; approximately 10% were seen once. This receptor was obtained from a boy aged 2-9 years with acute lymphoblastic leukemia, due to receive a stem cell transplant. The starting material was PBMCs, obtained before TCRalphabeta/CD19-depleted stem cell transplant. The V gene is TRBV12-3 or TRBV12-4, the J gene TRBJ2-7; TRBD1 might be the D (6 bases). The CDR3 coding sequence is TGTGCCAGCAGCTGGGACACTTCCTACGAGCAGTACTTC. Translation: CASSWDTSYEQYF.